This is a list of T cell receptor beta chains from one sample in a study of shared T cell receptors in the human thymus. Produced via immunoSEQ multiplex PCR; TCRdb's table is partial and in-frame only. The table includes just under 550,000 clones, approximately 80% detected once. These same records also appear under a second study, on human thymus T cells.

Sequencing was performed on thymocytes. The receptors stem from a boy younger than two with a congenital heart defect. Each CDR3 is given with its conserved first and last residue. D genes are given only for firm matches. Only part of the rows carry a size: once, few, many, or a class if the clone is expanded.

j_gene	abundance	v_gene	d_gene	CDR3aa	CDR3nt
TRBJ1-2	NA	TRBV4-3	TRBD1	CASSQDRDRGGDYGYTF	TGCGCCAGCAGCCAAGATCGGGACAGGGGAGGGGACTATGGCTACACCTTC
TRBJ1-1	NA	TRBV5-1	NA	CASSLDKAGDTEAFF	TGCGCCAGCAGCTTGGATAAGGCGGGGGACACTGAAGCTTTCTTT
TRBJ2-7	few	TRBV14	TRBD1	CASSQADLRQGSGEQYF	TGTGCCAGCAGCCAAGCTGACCTTCGACAGGGATCCGGCGAGCAGTACTTC
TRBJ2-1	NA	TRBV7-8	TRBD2	CASSLVPGTRLNEQFF	TGTGCCAGCAGCTTAGTCCCCGGGACTAGGCTGAATGAGCAGTTCTTC
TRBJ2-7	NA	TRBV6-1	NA	CASRGGGYEQYF	TGTGCCAGCAGGGGGGGTGGCTACGAGCAGTACTTC
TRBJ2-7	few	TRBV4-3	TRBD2	CASSQGLSGNGTRYEQYF	TGCGCCAGCAGCCAAGGATTAAGCGGGAATGGGACGCGCTACGAGCAGTACTTC
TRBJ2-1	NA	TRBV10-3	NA	CAIGGIENNEQFF	TGTGCCATCGGAGGGATAGAGAACAATGAGCAGTTCTTC
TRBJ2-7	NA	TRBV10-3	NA	CATGWGGTYEQYF	TGTGCCACCGGATGGGGCGGGACCTACGAGCAGTACTTC
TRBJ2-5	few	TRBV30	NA	CACPREDHNGYQETQYF	TGTGCCTGCCCCCGGGAAGACCACAACGGGTACCAAGAGACCCAGTACTTC
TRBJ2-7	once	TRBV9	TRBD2	CASSPDSGRAWDEQYF	TGTGCCAGCAGCCCGGATAGCGGGAGGGCCTGGGACGAGCAGTACTTC
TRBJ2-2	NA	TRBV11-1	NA	CASSLDSLNTGELFF	TGTGCCAGCAGCTTAGATTCCCTGAACACCGGGGAGCTGTTTTTT
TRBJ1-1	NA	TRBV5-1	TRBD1	CASRLEGVQGGCTEAFF	TGCGCCAGCAGACTAGAAGGGGTACAGGGGGGATGCACTGAAGCTTTCTTT
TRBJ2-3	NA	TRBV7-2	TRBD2	CASSILAARDTDTQYF	TGTGCCAGCAGCATACTAGCGGCCCGAGACACAGATACGCAGTATTTT
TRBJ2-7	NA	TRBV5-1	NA	CASSIRASSYEQYF	TGCGCCAGCAGCATCCGCGCGAGCTCCTACGAGCAGTACTTC
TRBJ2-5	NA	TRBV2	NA	CASSVPGGGGETQYF	TGTGCCAGCAGTGTCCCGGGTGGGGGCGGCGAGACCCAGTACTTC
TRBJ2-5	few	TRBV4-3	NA	CASRGHRDRKYETQYF	TGCGCCAGCAGGGGGCACAGGGATAGGAAGTACGAGACCCAGTACTTC
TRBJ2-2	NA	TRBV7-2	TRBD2	CASSLGLAGGPCTGELFF	TGTGCCAGCAGCTTAGGCCTAGCGGGAGGGCCGTGCACCGGGGAGCTGTTTTTT
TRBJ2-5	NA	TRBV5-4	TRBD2	CASSADASGRAWETQYF	TGTGCCAGCAGCGCCGACGCTAGCGGGAGGGCCTGGGAGACCCAGTACTTC
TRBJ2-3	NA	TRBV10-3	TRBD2	CAIGGRSSGTLDTQYF	TGTGCCATAGGGGGTAGGTCTAGCGGGACGCTTGATACGCAGTATTTT
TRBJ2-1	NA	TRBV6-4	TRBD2	CASSDSETSGSPNEQFF	TGTGCCAGCAGTGACTCAGAAACTAGCGGGAGCCCTAATGAGCAGTTCTTC
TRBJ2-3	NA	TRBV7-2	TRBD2	CASSPPGGGRVSDTQYF	TGTGCCAGCAGCCCACCGGGTGGCGGGAGGGTCTCAGATACGCAGTATTTT
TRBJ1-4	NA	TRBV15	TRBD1	CATRSPGQGVATGEKLFF	TGTGCCACCAGGAGTCCGGGACAGGGAGTCGCAACTGGTGAAAAACTGTTTTTT
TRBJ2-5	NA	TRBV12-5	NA	CASAEEGELQKETQYF	TGTGCTAGTGCCGAGGAGGGCGAGCTCCAAAAAGAGACCCAGTACTTC
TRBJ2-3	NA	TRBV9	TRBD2	CASSPTPGLAGGTSTDTQYF	TGTGCCAGCAGTCCCACACCGGGACTAGCGGGGGGGACTAGCACAGATACGCAGTATTTT